The subject of this entry is one T cell receptor beta chain. Antigen: not known. This record comes from a study of identical twins. Study conclusions and caveats: The degree of excess twin sharing was weaker in beta out-of-frame sequences. The authors noted that invariant MAIT and iNKT cells could partly confound zero-insertion analyses. Fewer insertions were carried by abundant cord blood beta clonotypes, but none was seen in memory repertoires.

The CDR3 totals 15 residues. The V and J ends lost 1 base and 4 bases respectively, with 10 bases between them. Template switching (which added a universal primer site) was used, and cDNA carried unique molecular identifiers. Using its own MiXCR run on the 5' RACE reads, TCRdb lists one record per CDR3 protein. Altogether 1,800,000 or so distinct CDR3 sequences are present, less than 40% being singletons, with the ten largest covering 0.25% to 0.3%. The clonotype was recovered from a newborn girl in good health. The chain combines TRBV12-3 or TRBV12-4 with TRBJ2-2; D gene ambiguous. Material for sequencing was cord blood. The DNA of the CDR3 is TGTGCCAGCAGTTTAGGAGTACATCGCACCGGGGAGCTGTTTTTT. Translating gives CASSLGVHRTGELFF.